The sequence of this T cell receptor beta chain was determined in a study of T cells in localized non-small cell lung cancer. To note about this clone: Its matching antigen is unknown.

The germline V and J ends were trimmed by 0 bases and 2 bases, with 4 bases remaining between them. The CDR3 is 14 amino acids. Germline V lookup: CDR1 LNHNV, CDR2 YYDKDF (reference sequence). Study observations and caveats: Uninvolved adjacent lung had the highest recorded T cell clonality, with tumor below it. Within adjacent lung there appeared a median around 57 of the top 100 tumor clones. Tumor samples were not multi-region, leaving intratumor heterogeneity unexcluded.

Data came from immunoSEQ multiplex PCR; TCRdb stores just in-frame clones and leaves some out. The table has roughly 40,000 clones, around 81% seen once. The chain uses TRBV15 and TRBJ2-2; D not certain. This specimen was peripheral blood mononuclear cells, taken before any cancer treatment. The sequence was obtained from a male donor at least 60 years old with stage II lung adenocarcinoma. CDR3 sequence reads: CATSRDQNTGELFF. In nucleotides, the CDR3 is TGTGCCACCAGCAGAGATCAAAACACCGGGGAGCTGTTTTTT.